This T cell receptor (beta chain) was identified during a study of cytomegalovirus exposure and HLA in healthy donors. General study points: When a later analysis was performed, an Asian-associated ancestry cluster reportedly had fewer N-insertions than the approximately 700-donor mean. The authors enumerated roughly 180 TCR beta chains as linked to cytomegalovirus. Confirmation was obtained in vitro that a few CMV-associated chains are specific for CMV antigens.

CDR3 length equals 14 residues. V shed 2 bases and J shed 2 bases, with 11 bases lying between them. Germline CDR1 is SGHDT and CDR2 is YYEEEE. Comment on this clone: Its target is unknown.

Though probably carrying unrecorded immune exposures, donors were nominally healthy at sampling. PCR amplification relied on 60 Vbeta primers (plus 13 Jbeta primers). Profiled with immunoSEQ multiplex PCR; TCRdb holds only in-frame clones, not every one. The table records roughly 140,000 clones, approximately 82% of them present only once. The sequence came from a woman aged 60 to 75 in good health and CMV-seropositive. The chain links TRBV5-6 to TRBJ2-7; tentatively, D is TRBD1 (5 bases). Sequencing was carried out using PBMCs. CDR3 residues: CASSFLTGTYEQYF. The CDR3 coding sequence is TGTGCCAGCAGCTTTTTAACAGGAACCTACGAGCAGTACTTC.